These 21 T cell receptor beta chains originate from one sample sequenced in a study of T cell repertoires in cytomegalovirus infection. TCRdb processed the reads anew with MiXCR; each CDR3 protein has one entry. The sample lists 150,000 to 200,000 distinct CDR3 sequences; approximately 15% were seen once. The specimen sequenced was PBMCs. The receptors here all came from a human donor in good health (CMV status not recorded). Some clones in this sample may be carry-over from other donors' samples.

Many counts were recorded for this clonotype. The rearrangement joins TRBV4-2 to TRBJ1-1; D is undetermined. This CDR3 comprises 17 residues. The V end was cut by 0 bases, the J end by 0 bases, with 14 bases between. CDR1 and CDR2 (germline): LGHNA, YNFKEQ. CDR3 sequence: CASSQDPNGLLNTEAFF. For the CDR3, the DNA is TGTGCCAGCAGCCAAGATCCCAACGGACTGTTGAACACTGAAGCTTTCTTT.

The sample holds a few counts of this clonotype. The V gene is TRBV28, the J gene TRBJ2-7; 12 nucleotides match TRBD1. Trimming cost V 5 bases and J 4 bases; bases outside gene matches: 6. Germline V gene lookup returns CDR1 MDHEN and CDR2 SYDVKM. The CDR3 runs to 15 residues. CDR3: CASSTRDRGRYEQYF. The DNA for the CDR3 is TGTGCCAGCAGTACCCGGGACAGGGGGCGGTACGAGCAGTACTTC. Drawing the rest from reference TRBV28 and TRBJ2-7, the complete variable domain is DVKVTQSSRYLVKRTGEKVFLECVQDMDHENMFWYRQDPGLGLRLIYFSYDVKMKEKGDIPEGYSVSREKKERFSLILESASTNQTSMYLCASSTRDRGRYEQYFGPGTRLTVT.

There are many counts of this clonotype. The limits of the CDR3 on the DNA are not certain, so only TCRdb's listed CDR3 is given. The gene calls are TRBV6-2 or TRBV6-3 and TRBJ1-6. 15 amino acids form the CDR3, both terminal residues included. Germline lookup yields CDR1 MNHEY and CDR2 SVGEGT. CDR3: CASTGNSPLHFHLHF.

The CDR3 reads CASSQLVAGKNIQYF. The DNA of the CDR3 is TGTGCCAGCAGTCAACTAGTGGCAGGCAAAAACATTCAGTACTTC. The gene calls are TRBV2 and TRBJ2-4, with D tentatively TRBD2 (5 bases). The germline V and J ends were trimmed by 5 bases and 3 bases, with 14 bases remaining between them. This CDR3 has 15 amino acids. Germline V gives CDR1 SNHLY, CDR2 FYNNEI.

V is TRBV18 and J is TRBJ2-5; possibly TRBD2 for D (5 bases). V shed 6 bases and J shed 2 bases, with 16 bases lying between them. CDR3 size: 15 residues. Germline V CDR1 and CDR2: KGHSH, LQKENI. CDR3 loop: CASSERASPQETQYF. CDR3 bases: TGTGCCAGCTCCGAGAGGGCGAGCCCTCAAGAGACCCAGTACTTC.

This clonotype was counted only a few times. The rearrangement uses TRBV20-1 and TRBJ2-1, with 10 positions matching TRBD1. The CDR3 length is 13 residues. V trimming: 5 bases; J trimming: 6 bases; junction bases outside the gene matches: 4. The germline V gene encodes CDR1 DFQATT and CDR2 SNEGSKA (reference sequence). The CDR3 DNA reads TGCAGTGCTGGGACAGGGGCGGGCAATGAGCAGTTCTTC. Residues: CSAGTGAGNEQFF.

The chain links TRBV7-9 to TRBJ2-7, with D unresolved. The V gene's germline CDR1 is SEHNR and CDR2 FQNEAQ (reference sequence). CDR3 size: 16 residues. Trimming removed 3 bases from V and 9 bases from J, with 24 bases in between. CDR3 sequence (DNA): TGTGCCAGCAGCTTCCCCTCGATCGGAACCCCTTATGGGCAGTACTTC. This codes for CASSFPSIGTPYGQYF.

The sample holds many counts of this clonotype. CDR3: CASSLTGAPGDEQYF. CDR3 coding DNA: TGTGCCAGCAGCTTAACAGGGGCTCCGGGGGACGAGCAGTACTTC. The chain has TRBV7-3 and TRBJ2-7; tentative D call: TRBD2 (6 bases). The CDR3 length is 15 residues. Germline assignment: CDR1 SGHTA and CDR2 FQGTGA. The ends were cut back, 0 bases at V and 5 bases at J, with 14 bases in the middle.

In the case of this clonotype: Relative to the germline gene, one junction end is altered; a read error may explain this. V is TRBV5-1 and J is TRBJ1-4, with D possibly being TRBD1 (5 bases). This CDR3 has 17 residues. Germline lookup yields CDR1 SGHRS and CDR2 YFSETQ. The CDR3 loop is CASSLASGGHDNEKPSF. DNA for the CDR3: TGCGCCAGCAGCTTGGCCTCGGGGGGTCACGATAATGAAAAACCGTCTTTT.

This clonotype was counted a few times. The chain couples TRBV6-2 or TRBV6-3 to TRBJ2-1; 7 nucleotides line up with TRBD1. V lost 4 bases and J lost 3; bases outside the gene matches: 9. Germline V gene data show CDR1 as MNHEY and CDR2 as SVGEGT. CDR3 length equals 16 residues. The CDR3, as DNA: TGTGCCAGCAGTTCGTCCGGGACAGTTGGCTACAATGAGCAGTTCTTC. Translated, it gives CASSSSGTVGYNEQFF.

V gene TRBV4-2 combines with J gene TRBJ1-6; no reliable D call. V shed 2 bases and J shed 3 bases, with 11 bases lying between them. Germline loops: CDR1 LGHNA, CDR2 YNFKEQ. The CDR3 is made up of 16 amino acids. The CDR3 loop reads CASSQNDGDYNSPLHF. The CDR3 DNA is TGTGCCAGCAGCCAAAATGACGGGGACTATAATTCACCCCTCCACTTT.

J is TRBJ2-2 and V is TRBV28, with D uncertain. The length of the CDR3 is 14 residues. Germline values: CDR1 MDHEN, CDR2 SYDVKM. V was pared by 7 bases and J by 4 bases, with 13 bases between. The CDR3 DNA reads as TGTGCCAGCATCCCCGTGGGGTTCACCGGGGAGCTGTTTTTT. Translating it yields CASIPVGFTGELFF.

The chain combines TRBV19 with TRBJ2-1, with 8 bases that match TRBD2. The CDR3 spans 17 residues. In germline, CDR1 is LNHDA, CDR2 SQIVND (reference sequence). V shed 4 bases, J shed 4 bases, and the junction held 12 bases outside the gene matches. CDR3 protein: CASSRNRAGDPYNEQFF. For the CDR3, the DNA is TGTGCCAGTAGTAGGAACCGAGCGGGAGATCCATACAATGAGCAGTTCTTC.

V gene TRBV5-6 combines with J gene TRBJ2-7; no clear D gene. The CDR3 consists of 15 residues. Trimming cost V 3 bases and J 3 bases, with 16 bases left between them. In germline, CDR1 is SGHDT, CDR2 YYEEEE. DNA for the CDR3: TGTGCCAGCAGCTGGAACCGACTTTCACACTACGAGCAGTACTTC. Translating it yields CASSWNRLSHYEQYF.

This clonotype has only a few counts. The chain recombines TRBV15 with TRBJ1-5; D may be TRBD1 (6 bases). The CDR3 is 15 amino acids. CDR1 and CDR2 from the germline V gene are LNHNV and YYDKDF (reference sequence). The V gene lost 2 bases and the J gene lost 5 bases, with 13 bases spanning the gap. In nucleotides, the CDR3 is TGTGCCACCAGCAGACGGACAGCTGGGGATCAGCCCCAGCATTTT. Its protein is CATSRRTAGDQPQHF. The whole variable domain, remainder taken from reference TRBV15 and TRBJ1-5, is DAMVIQNPRYQVTQFGKPVTLSCSQTLNHNVMYWYQQKSSQAPKLLFHYYDKDFNNEADTPDNFQSRRPNTSFCFLDIRSPGLGDTAMYLCATSRRTAGDQPQHFGDGTRLSIL.

The chain has TRBV24-1 and TRBJ1-5; possible D gene TRBD1, 6 bases. Per germline, CDR1 KGHDR and CDR2 SFDVKD. The CDR3 is 16 residues long. The V end was cut by 5 bases, the J end by 1 base, with 14 bases between. The CDR3 bases are TGTGCCACCAGTGGACCAACAGGGCCAAGCAATCAGCCCCAGCATTTT. This gives the protein CATSGPTGPSNQPQHF.

Many counts were recorded for this clonotype. The rearrangement links TRBV7-2 to TRBJ2-7; D gene uncertain. This CDR3 spans 14 amino acids. Germline CDR1 is SGHTA and CDR2 is FQGNSA. Trimming removed 4 bases at V and 7 bases at J, with 17 bases between. The CDR3, as DNA: TGTGCCAGCAGCTCCGGGCCCACCGTGGGGGAGCAGTACTTC. This gives the protein CASSSGPTVGEQYF.

V usage is TRBV29-1 and J usage is TRBJ2-7, with D perhaps TRBD2 (6 bases). Germline values: CDR1 SQVTM, CDR2 ANQGSEA. The CDR3 has 12 residues. The chain's CDR3 is CTPRRGINEQYF. For the CDR3, the DNA is TGCACCCCGAGGAGGGGAATCAACGAGCAGTACTTC.

This clonotype was seen ten or more times. This chain connects TRBV7-6 to TRBJ2-7; unclear D gene. Looked up from germline, CDR1 is SGHVS and CDR2 is FNYEAQ. V lost 1 base and J lost 2, with 9 bases in between. The CDR3 spans 14 residues. CDR3 in amino acids: CASSLGTDPYEQYF. The DNA for the CDR3 is TGTGCCAGCAGCTTAGGAACAGACCCCTACGAGCAGTACTTC.

At least ten counts were recorded for this clonotype. This chain's CDR3 is CASSHWDTEAFF. In nucleotides, the CDR3 is TGTGCCAGCAGTCACTGGGACACTGAAGCTTTCTTT. The chain joins TRBV2 to TRBJ1-1; D unclear. Germline lookup yields CDR1 SNHLY and CDR2 FYNNEI. Trimming removed 5 bases from V and 3 bases from J, with 7 bases in between. This CDR3 is 12 amino acids long.

The chain couples TRBV29-1 to TRBJ1-1; unclear D gene. This CDR3 spans 11 amino acids. Germline values: CDR1 SQVTM, CDR2 ANQGSEA. Trimming removed 4 bases from V and 1 base from J, with 4 bases in between. The CDR3: CSVGTNTEAFF. The CDR3 DNA reads as TGCAGCGTTGGAACGAACACTGAAGCTTTCTTT. Full variable domain (rest looked up from reference TRBV29-1 and TRBJ1-1): SAVISQKPSRDICQRGTSLTIQCQVDSQVTMMFWYRQQPGQSLTLIATANQGSEATYESGFVIDKFPISRPNLTFSTLTVSNMSPEDSSIYLCSVGTNTEAFFGQGTRLTVV.